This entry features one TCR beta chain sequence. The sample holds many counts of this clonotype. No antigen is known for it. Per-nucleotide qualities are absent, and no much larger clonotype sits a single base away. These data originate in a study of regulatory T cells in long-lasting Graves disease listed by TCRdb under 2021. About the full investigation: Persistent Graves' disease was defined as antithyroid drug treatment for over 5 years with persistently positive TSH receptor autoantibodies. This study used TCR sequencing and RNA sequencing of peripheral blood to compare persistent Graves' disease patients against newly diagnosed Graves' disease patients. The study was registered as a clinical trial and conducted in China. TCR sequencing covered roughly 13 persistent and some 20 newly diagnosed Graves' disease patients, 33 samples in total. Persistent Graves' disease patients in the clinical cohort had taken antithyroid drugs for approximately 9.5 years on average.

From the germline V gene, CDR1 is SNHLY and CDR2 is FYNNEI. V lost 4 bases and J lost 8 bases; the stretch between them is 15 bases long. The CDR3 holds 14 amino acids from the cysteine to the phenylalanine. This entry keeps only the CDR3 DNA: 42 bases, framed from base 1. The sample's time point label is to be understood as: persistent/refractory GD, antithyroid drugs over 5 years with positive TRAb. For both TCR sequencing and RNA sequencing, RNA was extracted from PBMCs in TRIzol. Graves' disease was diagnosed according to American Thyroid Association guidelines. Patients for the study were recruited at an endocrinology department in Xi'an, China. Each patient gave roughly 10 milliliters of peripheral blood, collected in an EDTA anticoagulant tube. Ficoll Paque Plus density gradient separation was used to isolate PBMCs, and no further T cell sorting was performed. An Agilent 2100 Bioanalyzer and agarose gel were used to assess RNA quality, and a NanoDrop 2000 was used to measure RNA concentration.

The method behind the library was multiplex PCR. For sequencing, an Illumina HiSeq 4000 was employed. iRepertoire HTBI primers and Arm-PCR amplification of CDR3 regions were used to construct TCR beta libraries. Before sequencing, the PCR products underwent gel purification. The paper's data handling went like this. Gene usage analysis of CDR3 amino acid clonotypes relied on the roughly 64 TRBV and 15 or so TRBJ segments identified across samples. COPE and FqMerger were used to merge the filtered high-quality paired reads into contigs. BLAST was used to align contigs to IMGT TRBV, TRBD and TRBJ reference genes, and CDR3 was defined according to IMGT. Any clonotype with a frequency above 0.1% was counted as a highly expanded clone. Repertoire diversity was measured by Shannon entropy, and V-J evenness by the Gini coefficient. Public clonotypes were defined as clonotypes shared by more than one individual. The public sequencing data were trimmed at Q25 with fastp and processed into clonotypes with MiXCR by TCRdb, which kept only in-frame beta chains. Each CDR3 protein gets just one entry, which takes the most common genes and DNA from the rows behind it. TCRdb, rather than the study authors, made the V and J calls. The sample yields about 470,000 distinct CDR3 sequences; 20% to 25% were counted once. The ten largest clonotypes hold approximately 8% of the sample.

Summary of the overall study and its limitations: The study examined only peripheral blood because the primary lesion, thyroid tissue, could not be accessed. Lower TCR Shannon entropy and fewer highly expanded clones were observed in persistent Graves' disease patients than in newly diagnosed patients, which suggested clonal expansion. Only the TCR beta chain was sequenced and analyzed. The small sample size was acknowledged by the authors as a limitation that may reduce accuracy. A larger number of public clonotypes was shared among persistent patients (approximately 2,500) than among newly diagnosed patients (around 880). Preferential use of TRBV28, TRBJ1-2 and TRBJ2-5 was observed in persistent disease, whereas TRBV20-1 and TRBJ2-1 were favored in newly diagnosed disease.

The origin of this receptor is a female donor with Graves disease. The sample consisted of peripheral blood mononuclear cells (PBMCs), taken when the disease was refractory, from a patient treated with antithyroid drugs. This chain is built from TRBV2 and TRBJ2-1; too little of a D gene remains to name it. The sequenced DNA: TGTGCCAGCAGTGCATCTAGGCCTGTCGATGAGCAGTTCTTC. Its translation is CASSASRPVDEQFF.